This T cell receptor beta chain derives from a study of blood T cell repertoires in COVID-19. Study at large: Specimens from acute and convalescent COVID-19 originated in the United States, Italy and Spain.

Here immunoSEQ multiplex PCR was the method, and the copy in TCRdb shows in-frame clones only, minus some. The top ten hold less than 2.5% of the sample, which has fewer than 45,000 clones, about 74% seen once. CDR3 length: 14 residues. Germline CDR1 reads MNHEY; CDR2 reads SMNVEV (reference sequence). Trimming removed 5 bases from V and 10 bases from J; junction bases left unmatched: 7. The V and J genes are TRBV27 and TRBJ1-6; TRBD1 aligns across 8 bases. Sequencing was done on a sample of peripheral blood. This TCR was sampled from a man aged 60-69 years with active COVID-19. The CDR3 sequence is CASSLDREGSPLHF. Here the CDR3 DNA reads TGTGCCAGCAGTCTGGACAGGGAGGGCTCACCCCTCCACTTT.